The TCR beta chain described here comes from a study of PD-L1 blockade in urothelial cancer. About the research overall: Every 3 weeks, patients received intravenous atezolizumab 1,200 mg, beginning 2014. Analyses used blood from 3 weeks (second dose) and 6 weeks after treatment start.

The V gene end was trimmed by 2 bases and the J gene end by 7 bases; junction bases not matched to a gene: 8. CDR1 and CDR2 (germline): MDHEN, SYDVKM. The CDR3 runs 15 residues. Repertoires were generated with immunoSEQ multiplex PCR, while TCRdb's copy carries only in-frame clones and drops some. The table has about 30,000 clones, about 88% seen once. As for time point: peripheral blood 6 weeks after treatment start. The cohort comprised individuals with locally advanced or metastatic urothelial carcinoma. Points from the study as a whole: Better progression-free and overall survival followed lower pretreatment blood clonality.

This clone was seen just once. Its antigen is unidentified. Material: PBMCs, obtained around atezolizumab (anti-PD-L1) treatment. V is TRBV28 and J is TRBJ1-2; 9 positions agree with TRBD1. The receptor comes from a man older than 75 with urothelial cancer. CDR3 residues: CASSLRGQGSSGYTF. In DNA, the CDR3 is TGTGCCAGCAGTTTACGCGGACAGGGGAGTTCTGGCTACACCTTC.